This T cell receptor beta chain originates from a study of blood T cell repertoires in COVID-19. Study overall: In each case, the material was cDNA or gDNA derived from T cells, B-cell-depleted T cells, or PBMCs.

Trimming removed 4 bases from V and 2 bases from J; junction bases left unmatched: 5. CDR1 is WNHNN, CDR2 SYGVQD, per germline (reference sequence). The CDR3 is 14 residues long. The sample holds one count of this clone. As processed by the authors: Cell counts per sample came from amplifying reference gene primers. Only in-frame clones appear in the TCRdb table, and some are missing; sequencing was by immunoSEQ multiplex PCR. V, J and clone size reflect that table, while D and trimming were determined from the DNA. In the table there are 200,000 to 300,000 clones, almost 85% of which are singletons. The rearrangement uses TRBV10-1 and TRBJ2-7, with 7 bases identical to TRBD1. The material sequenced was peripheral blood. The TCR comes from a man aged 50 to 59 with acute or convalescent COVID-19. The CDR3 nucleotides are TGCGCCAGCAGTGCGAGGACAGGAACCTACGAGCAGTACTTC. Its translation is CASSARTGTYEQYF.